This TCR beta chain stems from a study of cytomegalovirus exposure and HLA in healthy donors. Study overall: The roughly 130 validation repertoires, a later analysis reported, used the same platform as the roughly 730 repertoires from the first cohort.

The table came from immunoSEQ multiplex PCR; TCRdb's copy has only in-frame clones and leaves some out. The repertoire holds approximately 230,000 clones, with about 88% as singletons. Trimming shortened V by 2 bases and J by 1 base, and 9 bases separated the two germline ends. This CDR3 has 14 residues. Germline CDR1 reads MNHEY; CDR2 reads SMNVEV (reference sequence). The origin of this receptor is a man aged 18 to 30 in good health and CMV-seropositive. The V gene is TRBV27, the J gene TRBJ2-7, with a weak D call TRBD1 (5 bases). The sequenced sample was PBMCs. CDR3 DNA sequence: TGTGCCAGCAGTTTACAGGGTACGTCCTACGAGCAGTACTTC. It codes for CASSLQGTSYEQYF.